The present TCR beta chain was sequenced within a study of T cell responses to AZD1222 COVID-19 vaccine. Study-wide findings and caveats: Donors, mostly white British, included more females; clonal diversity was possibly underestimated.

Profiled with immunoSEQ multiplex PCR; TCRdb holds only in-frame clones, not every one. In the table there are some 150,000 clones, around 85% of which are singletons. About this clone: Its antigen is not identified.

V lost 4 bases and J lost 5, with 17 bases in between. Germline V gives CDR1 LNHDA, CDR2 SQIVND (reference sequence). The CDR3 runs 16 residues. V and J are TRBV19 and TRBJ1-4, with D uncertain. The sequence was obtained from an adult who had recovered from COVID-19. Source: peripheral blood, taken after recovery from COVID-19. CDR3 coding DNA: TGTGCCAGTAGTACCACAGTGCCTCTCAACAATGAAAAACTGTTTTTT. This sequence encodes CASSTTVPLNNEKLFF.